This T cell receptor (beta chain) came from a study of Graves' ophthalmopathy and Graves' hyperthyroidism. Overall study: No ophthalmopathy within 18 months of follow-up signified stable hyperthyroidism.

Remarks on this clonotype: What it recognizes is unknown.

General study results and limits: In predicting ophthalmopathy progression, the model reached 70.59% sensitivity and 72.22% specificity. Blood also held most thyroid clonotypes expanded above 0.001 frequency.

Germline V gene data show CDR1 as LNHDA and CDR2 as SQIVND (reference sequence). V lost 6 bases to trimming and J lost 2 bases, with 11 bases between them. The CDR3 extends over 14 amino acids. Amplification of the TCR beta CDR3 regions used RNA transcripts (as template). A first-round RT-PCR used HTBI primers, followed by a second-round multiplex PCR. Via MiXCR, TCRdb re-called the multiplex PCR reads, giving one row per CDR3 protein. The repertoire holds about 1.1 million distinct CDR3 sequences, less than 45% seen once, with 11% in the top ten. Pregnancy or lactation, uncontrolled infections and other autoimmune diseases were grounds for excluding patients.

This TCR was sampled from an adult man with Graves' hyperthyroidism. The chain recombines TRBV19 with TRBJ1-5, with D possibly matching TRBD1 (6 bases). The sequenced material came from peripheral blood or thyroid tissue (not recorded which). CDR3 amino acids: CASRGDTGNQPQHF. CDR3 nucleotides: TGTGCCAGTAGAGGGGACACAGGCAATCAGCCCCAGCATTTT.